This TCR beta chain was retrieved from a study of blood T cell repertoires in COVID-19. Study-wide background: Italy, Spain and the United States were the sources of the convalescent and acute COVID-19 samples. T cells, B-cell-depleted T cells, or PBMCs supplied cDNA or gDNA.

The CDR3 spans 15 residues. The ends lost 4 bases at V and 2 bases at J; junction bases unmatched: 7. CDR1 is SGHAT, CDR2 FQNNGV, per germline. Original analysis: Amplification with reference gene primers provided the estimates of nucleated cell counts. The protocol was immunoSEQ multiplex PCR, while the TCRdb copy is restricted to in-frame clones and leaves out a portion. The DNA gave D and trimming, while V, J and clone size come from that table. The data hold 210,000 or so clones, with roughly 84% observed a single time. This receptor was identified in a woman aged 40-49 years who had recovered from COVID-19. The V and J genes are TRBV11-2 and TRBJ2-7; TRBD1 matches at 8 bases. Sequences were obtained from peripheral blood. The CDR3, as DNA: TGTGCCAGCAGCTCCTGGACAGGGCCCACCTACGAGCAGTACTTC. It yields the protein CASSSWTGPTYEQYF.